This record looks at one T cell receptor beta chain sequence and its context. This record belongs to a study of T cells in localized non-small cell lung cancer. Germline V gene sequence: CDR1 MNHNS, CDR2 SASEGT. V was trimmed by 1 base and J by 1 base, leaving 5 bases between them. The CDR3 loop spans 15 amino acids. This table comes from immunoSEQ multiplex PCR, and its TCRdb copy is limited to in-frame clones, with some not included. The repertoire holds some 10,000 clones, with more than 90% as singletons. The V call is TRBV6-1, the J call TRBJ2-6; no clear D gene. This clonotype was obtained from a male donor older than 55 with stage III lung adenocarcinoma. Sequenced here: peripheral blood, sampled before any cancer treatment. The CDR3 DNA sequence: TGTGCCAGCAGTGAAGGGGGATCTGGGGCCAACGTCCTGACTTTC. Residues: CASSEGGSGANVLTF.